This T cell receptor beta chain was found in a study of STAT3 mutations in large granular lymphocyte leukemia. The germline V gene has CDR1 SNHLY and CDR2 FYNNEI. This CDR3 contains 16 residues. The J segment lost 1 base and the V segment lost 6 bases, leaving 12 bases of the junction unmatched. Comment on this clone: Antigen: not known.

The data were produced by immunoSEQ multiplex PCR, yet TCRdb's version contains in-frame clones alone and is incomplete. The data show about 10,000 clones, with 70% to 90% seen just once and about 27% held by the top ten. Whole-study findings and limits: Every T-LGLL patient had at least one immunodominant TCRbeta clonotype.

The sequence was obtained from a man aged 55-75 years with T-cell large granular lymphocyte leukemia. Some clones in this sample may be carry-over from other donors' samples. This chain uses TRBV2 with TRBJ2-7; 7 nucleotides line up with TRBD2. Sequences were obtained from peripheral blood mononuclear cells. In DNA form, the CDR3 reads TGTGCCAGCAGAGGCGGGGTAACTAGCGCTTCCTACGAGCAGTACTTC. Translating it yields CASRGGVTSASYEQYF. Supplemented by reference TRBV2 and TRBJ2-7, the full variable domain reads EPEVTQTPSHQVTQMGQEVILRCVPISNHLYFYWYRQILGQKVEFLVSFYNNEISEKSEIFDDQFSVERPDGSNFTLKIRSTKLEDSAMYFCASRGGVTSASYEQYFGPGTRLTVT.